This is a list of T cell receptor beta chains from one sample in a study of blood T cells in healthy people across ages. TCRdb fed the 5' RACE reads into MiXCR, producing one record per CDR3 protein. The sample has almost 1 million distinct CDR3 sequences, roughly 51% seen once. Sample: blood. These receptor sequences come from a woman aged 55-70 years in good health. The CDR3 runs from the conserved cysteine through the conserved F or W. A D gene is named only where the DNA matches it firmly. Clone size is shown for a subset of rows, as once, few, many or a class of expanded clone.

V	J	D	size	DNA	CDR3
TRBV3-1	TRBJ2-4	TRBD2	-	TGTGCCAGCAGCCAAGAGGGGGGGACTAGCGGGAGTCGAACCATTCAGTACTTC	CASSQEGGTSGSRTIQYF
TRBV12-3/TRBV12-4	TRBJ1-5	TRBD1	few	TGTGCCAGCAGTCCCCAGGCGACAGGGGGCCATCAGCCCCAGCATTTT	CASSPQATGGHQPQHF
TRBV7-8	TRBJ1-6	-	-	TGTGCCAGCAGCTTAGGTCGGTTCAGGAATTCACCCCTCCACTTT	CASSLGRFRNSPLHF
TRBV18	TRBJ2-3	TRBD1	few	TGTGCCAGCTACAACAGGGGGCAAGGGACAGATACGCAGTATTTT	CASYNRGQGTDTQYF
TRBV7-2	TRBJ2-7	-	-	TGTGCCAGCAGTCAAACCAGAACAATCGAGCAGTACTTC	CASSQTRTIEQYF
TRBV9	TRBJ2-3	TRBD1	few	TGTGCCAGCAGCGTAGTTACCGGGACAGGGGTAAATACGCAGTATTTT	CASSVVTGTGVNTQYF
TRBV29-1	TRBJ2-1	-	-	TGCAGCGTTAGGAGCGGTTCCTACAGTGAGCAGTTCTTC	CSVRSGSYSEQFF
TRBV4-3	TRBJ2-1	TRBD2	few	TGCGCCAGCAGCCAGGCCCTCGGGTTCGCTAGCGGTTACACTAATGAGCAGTTCTTC	CASSQALGFASGYTNEQFF
TRBV20-1	TRBJ1-6	-	once	TGCAGTGCTAGGGTATCCGGCGTCGGGAATTCACCCCTCCACTTT	CSARVSGVGNSPLHF
TRBV2	TRBJ1-1	-	-	TGTGCCAGCAAACAGGTTACTGAAGCTTTCTTT	CASKQVTEAFF
TRBV7-2	TRBJ1-2	TRBD1	-	TGTGCCAGCAGCTTAAGAAGCAGGGGGCGCGGCTATGGCTACACCTTC	CASSLRSRGRGYGYTF
TRBV28	TRBJ2-7	-	-	TGTGCCAGCAGTTTTTTTAGCCCTAACTACAATGAGCAGTACTTC	CASSFFSPNYNEQYF
TRBV30	TRBJ2-5	TRBD2	-	TGTGCCTGGGCAGCGGGAGGGGTAGAGACCCAGTACTTC	CAWAAGGVETQYF
TRBV5-1	TRBJ2-1	TRBD2	few	TGCGCCAGCAGCTTGGAGCCTAGCGGGAGAGGGAATGAGCAGTTCTTC	CASSLEPSGRGNEQFF
TRBV28	TRBJ2-5	-	-	TGTGCCAGCAGCCAAACAGGGGAGGAAGAGACCCAGTACTTC	CASSQTGEEETQYF
TRBV20-1	TRBJ2-7	TRBD2	few	TGCAGTGTCGGGAGGGGACACGAGCAGTACTTC	CSVGRGHEQYF
TRBV5-5	TRBJ1-5	-	-	TGTGCCAGCAGCTTGGTTCCGGGTACGAGCAATCAGCCCCAGCATTTT	CASSLVPGTSNQPQHF
TRBV7-9	TRBJ2-5	-	few	TGTGCCAGCAGCCCTCCCCCTCACAAGTACCAAGAGACCCAGTACTTC	CASSPPPHKYQETQYF
TRBV7-7	TRBJ2-1	TRBD2	-	TGCGCCAGCAGCCATTTAGCGGGAGCCTCCCATCATGAGCAGTTCTTC	CASSHLAGASHHEQFF
TRBV12-5	TRBJ1-1	-	few	TGTGCTAGTGGTTCACCACAGACTAAGAACACTGAAGCTTTCTTT	CASGSPQTKNTEAFF
TRBV3-1	TRBJ2-5	-	few	TGTGCCAGCAGCCATGGTTTCGCGACTAGAAAAGGGAGAGAGACCCAGTACTTC	CASSHGFATRKGRETQYF
TRBV29-1	TRBJ1-1	-	-	TGCAGCGTTGAAGTGGGGGGTGAGACTGAAGCTTTCTTT	CSVEVGGETEAFF
TRBV30	TRBJ2-7	-	once	TGTGCCTGGAGGGAATCGGGATTGACCTACGAGCAGTACTTC	CAWRESGLTYEQYF
TRBV12-3/TRBV12-4	TRBJ1-1	-	-	TGTGCCAGCAGTTTCGAAAAGACTCAAGCTTTCTTT	CASSFEKTQAFF
TRBV7-3	TRBJ1-6	-	-	TGTGCCAGCAGCTCGGACGGTTATAATTCACCCCTCCACTTT	CASSSDGYNSPLHF
TRBV4-1	TRBJ2-7	-	-	TGCGCCAGCAGAATGGGGCAGGATGCCTACGAGCAGTACTTC	CASRMGQDAYEQYF
TRBV20-1	TRBJ2-7	TRBD1	-	TGCAGTGCTACAGGGACAGGGGGCCACGAGCAGTACTTC	CSATGTGGHEQYF
TRBV20-1	TRBJ2-1	-	-	TGCAGTGCTAGAGTAGCTGGAGGGCAGGGCAATGAGCAGTTCTTC	CSARVAGGQGNEQFF
TRBV20-1	TRBJ2-1	TRBD1	-	TGCAGTGCTACTAGACTACAGGGGGCGCGTCTGAATGAGCAGTTCTTC	CSATRLQGARLNEQFF
TRBV20-1	TRBJ2-7	TRBD2	few	TGCAGTGCGCGGACTAGCGTGGGTCTCGAGCAGTACTTC	CSARTSVGLEQYF
TRBV9	TRBJ2-5	-	-	TGTGCCAGCACCAGGGAGGCAGCCTACAATGAGCAGTACTTC	CASTREAAYNEQYF
TRBV28	TRBJ1-2	-	-	TGTGCCAGCAGGCCTCCCGACACTTATGGCTACACCTTC	CASRPPDTYGYTF
TRBV5-1	TRBJ2-5	-	-	TGCGCCAGCAGCTTGGGGGCGATTAGGGGTAACCAAGAGACCCAGTACTTC	CASSLGAIRGNQETQYF
TRBV20-1	TRBJ2-2	TRBD1	-	TGCAGTGCTTCCCGGGACAGGGACACCGGGGAGCTGTTTTTT	CSASRDRDTGELFF
TRBV7-9	TRBJ2-4	-	-	TGTGCCAGCAGCTTAGGGGTACAGGGAACCATAGCCAAAAACATTCAGTACTTC	CASSLGVQGTIAKNIQYF
TRBV15	TRBJ2-2	-	-	TGTGCCACCAGCAGAGATCTGGTTACCGGGGAGCTGTTTTTT	CATSRDLVTGELFF
TRBV6-2/TRBV6-3	TRBJ2-4	-	-	TGTGCCAGCAGTTACTGGGGTACCCTAGCCAAAAACATTCAGTACTTC	CASSYWGTLAKNIQYF
TRBV4-3	TRBJ2-1	-	-	TGCGCCAGCAGCCAAGATCCCCGCTCCTACAATGAGCAGTTCTTC	CASSQDPRSYNEQFF
TRBV28	TRBJ2-7	TRBD2	-	TGTGCCAGCAGCCCTCGGGGGGGCCGATACGAGCAGTACTTC	CASSPRGGRYEQYF
TRBV5-1	TRBJ2-7	TRBD2	-	TGCGCCAGCAGCTTGGTGACTAGCGGGGCCGGCTCCTACGAGCAGTACTTC	CASSLVTSGAGSYEQYF
TRBV4-3	TRBJ2-7	-	-	TGCGCCAGCAGCTTGGTGGCAGGGCAAACTAGCGAGCAGTACTTC	CASSLVAGQTSEQYF
TRBV7-2	TRBJ2-3	TRBD2	-	TGTGCCAGCAGCCCCGGGGAGCGGGAGGCCGATACGCAGTATTTT	CASSPGEREADTQYF
TRBV7-2	TRBJ2-7	TRBD2	few	TGTGCCAGCAGCTTAAATCTAGCGGGAGAAGAATACGAGCAGTACTTC	CASSLNLAGEEYEQYF
TRBV12-3/TRBV12-4	TRBJ2-3	-	-	TGTGCCAGCAGCCCCGAACTTGGGGATACGCAGTATTTT	CASSPELGDTQYF
TRBV20-1	TRBJ2-1	-	few	TGCAGTGCTAGTAAGGGCCGTGTCGCGTACAATGAGCAGTTCTTC	CSASKGRVAYNEQFF
TRBV12-3/TRBV12-4	TRBJ2-3	-	-	TGTGCCAGCAGTTTTGGACCGACGAGGAGAGCAGATATGCAGTATTTT	CASSFGPTRRADMQYF
TRBV24-1	TRBJ2-6	TRBD2	-	TGTGCCACCAGTGCGGAGACTAGCGGGATCTCTGGGACCAACGTCCTGACTTTC	CATSAETSGISGTNVLTF
TRBV6-2/TRBV6-3	TRBJ2-4	-	once	TGTGCCAGCAGTCTGCGGTTTCAATGGGACATTCAGTACTTC	CASSLRFQWDIQYF
TRBV5-1	TRBJ1-1	-	-	TGCGCCAGCAAGGTACAGAGCTACACTGAAGCTTTCTTT	CASKVQSYTEAFF